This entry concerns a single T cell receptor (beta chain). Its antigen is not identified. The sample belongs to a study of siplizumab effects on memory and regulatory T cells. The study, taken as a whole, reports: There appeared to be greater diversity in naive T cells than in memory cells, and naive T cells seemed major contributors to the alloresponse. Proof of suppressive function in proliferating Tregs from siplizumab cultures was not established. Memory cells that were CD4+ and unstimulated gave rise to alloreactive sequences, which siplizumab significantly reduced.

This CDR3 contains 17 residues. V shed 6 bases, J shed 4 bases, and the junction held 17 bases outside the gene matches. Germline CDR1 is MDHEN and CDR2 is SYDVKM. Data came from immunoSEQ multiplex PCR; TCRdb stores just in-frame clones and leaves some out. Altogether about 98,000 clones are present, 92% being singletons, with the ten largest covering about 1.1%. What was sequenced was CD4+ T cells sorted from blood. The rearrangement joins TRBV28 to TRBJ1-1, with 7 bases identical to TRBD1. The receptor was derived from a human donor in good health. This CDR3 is CASSPTPGGFTGTEAFF. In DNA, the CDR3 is TGTGCCAGCAGCCCAACCCCAGGGGGTTTTACGGGCACTGAAGCTTTCTTT. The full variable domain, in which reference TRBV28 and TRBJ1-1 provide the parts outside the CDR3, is DVKVTQSSRYLVKRTGEKVFLECVQDMDHENMFWYRQDPGLGLRLIYFSYDVKMKEKGDIPEGYSVSREKKERFSLILESASTNQTSMYLCASSPTPGGFTGTEAFFGQGTRLTVV.